The following is a T cell receptor beta chain sequence with its context. Its antigen is unknown. These data come from a study of shared clonotypes between healthy human individuals. Study-wide results and limits: Lower generation probabilities were found for non-shared clonotypes than for those shared by all four donors.

Authors' methods: Junction-only immunoSEQ data arrived without quality scores, meaning filtering differed. The repertoire was sequenced with immunoSEQ multiplex PCR; TCRdb's copy has only in-frame clones and lacks some. V, J and clone size were drawn from that table, and D and trimming were deduced from the DNA. The sample contains around 2,000,000 clones, 85% to 95% of which appear only once. Terminally differentiated effector memory CD45RA+ cells were excluded from the naive CD8 cells, which were CD45RO-negative and positively selected for CCR7. Sequencing was done on a sample of naive CD8+ T cells from PBMCs. The receptor was derived from a man aged 18 to 29 in good health. Some clones in this sample may be carry-over from other donors' samples.

The CDR3 is CASSLRGGNEAFF. The CDR3 bases are TGTGCCAGCAGTTTAAGGGGGGGGAATGAAGCTTTCTTT. J is TRBJ1-1 and V is TRBV28; tentatively, D is TRBD1 (6 bases). The V end was cut by 2 bases, the J end by 7 bases, with 11 bases between. This CDR3 has 13 amino acids. Germline CDR1 and CDR2: MDHEN and SYDVKM.